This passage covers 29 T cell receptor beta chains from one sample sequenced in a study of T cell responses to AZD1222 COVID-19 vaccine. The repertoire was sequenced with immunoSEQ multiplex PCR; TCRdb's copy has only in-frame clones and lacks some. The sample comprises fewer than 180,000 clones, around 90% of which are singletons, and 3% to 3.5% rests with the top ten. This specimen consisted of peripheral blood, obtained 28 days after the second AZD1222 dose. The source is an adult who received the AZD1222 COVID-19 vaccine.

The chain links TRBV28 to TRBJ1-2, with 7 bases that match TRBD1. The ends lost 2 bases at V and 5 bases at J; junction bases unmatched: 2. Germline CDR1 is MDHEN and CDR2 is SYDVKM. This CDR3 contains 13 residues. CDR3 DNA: TGTGCCAGCAGTTTACAGGGGGGTTATGGCTACACCTTC. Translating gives CASSLQGGYGYTF.

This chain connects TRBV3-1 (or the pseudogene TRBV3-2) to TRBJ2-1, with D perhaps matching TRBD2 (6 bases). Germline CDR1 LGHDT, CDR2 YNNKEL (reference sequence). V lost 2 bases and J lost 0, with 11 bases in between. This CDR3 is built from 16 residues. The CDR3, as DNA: TGTGCCAGCAGCCAACGAGGGACTTTCTCCTACAATGAGCAGTTCTTC. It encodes CASSQRGTFSYNEQFF.

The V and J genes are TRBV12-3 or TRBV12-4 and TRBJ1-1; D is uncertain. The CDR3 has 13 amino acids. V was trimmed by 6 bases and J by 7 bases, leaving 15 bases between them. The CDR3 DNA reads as TGTGCCAGCAGCACGACGGGTGTCTTTGAAGCTTTCTTT. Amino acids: CASSTTGVFEAFF.

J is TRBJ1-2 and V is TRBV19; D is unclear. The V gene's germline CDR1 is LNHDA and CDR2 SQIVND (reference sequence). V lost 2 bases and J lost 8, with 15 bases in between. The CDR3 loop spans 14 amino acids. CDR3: CASSIFRASGGYTF. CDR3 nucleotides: TGTGCCAGTAGTATATTTAGGGCTTCGGGCGGCTACACCTTC. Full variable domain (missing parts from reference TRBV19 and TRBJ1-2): DGGITQSPKYLFRKEGQNVTLSCEQNLNHDAMYWYRQDPGQGLRLIYYSQIVNDFQKGDIAEGYSVSREKKESFPLTVTSAQKNPTAFYLCASSIFRASGGYTFGSGTRLTVV.

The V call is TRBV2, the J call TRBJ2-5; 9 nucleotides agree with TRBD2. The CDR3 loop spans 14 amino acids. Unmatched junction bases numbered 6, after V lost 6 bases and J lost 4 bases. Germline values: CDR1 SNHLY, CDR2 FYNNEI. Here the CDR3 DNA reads TGTGCCAGCAGGAGGGGGACTAGCATAGAGACCCAGTACTTC. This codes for CASRRGTSIETQYF. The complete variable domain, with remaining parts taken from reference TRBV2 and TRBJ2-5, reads EPEVTQTPSHQVTQMGQEVILRCVPISNHLYFYWYRQILGQKVEFLVSFYNNEISEKSEIFDDQFSVERPDGSNFTLKIRSTKLEDSAMYFCASRRGTSIETQYFGPGTRLLVL.

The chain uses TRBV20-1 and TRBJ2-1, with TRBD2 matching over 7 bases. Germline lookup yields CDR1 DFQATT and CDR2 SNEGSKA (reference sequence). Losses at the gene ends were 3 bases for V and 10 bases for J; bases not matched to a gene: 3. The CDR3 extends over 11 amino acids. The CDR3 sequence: CSASRGDEQFF. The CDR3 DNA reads TGCAGTGCTAGTCGGGGGGACGAGCAGTTCTTC.

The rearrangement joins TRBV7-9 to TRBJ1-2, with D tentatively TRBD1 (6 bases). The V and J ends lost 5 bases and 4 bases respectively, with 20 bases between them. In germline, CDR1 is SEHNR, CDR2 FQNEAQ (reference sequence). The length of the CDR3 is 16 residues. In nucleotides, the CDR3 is TGTGCCAGCAGCCTAATAATAGAGGGGGGCCTCTATGGCTACACCTTC. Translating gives CASSLIIEGGLYGYTF.

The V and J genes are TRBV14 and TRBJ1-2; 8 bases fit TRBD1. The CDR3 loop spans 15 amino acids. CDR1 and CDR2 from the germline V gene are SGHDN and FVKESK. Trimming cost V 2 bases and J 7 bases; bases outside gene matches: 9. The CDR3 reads CASSQLGQGAGGYTF. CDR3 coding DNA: TGTGCCAGCAGCCAACTGGGGCAGGGGGCCGGTGGCTACACCTTC.

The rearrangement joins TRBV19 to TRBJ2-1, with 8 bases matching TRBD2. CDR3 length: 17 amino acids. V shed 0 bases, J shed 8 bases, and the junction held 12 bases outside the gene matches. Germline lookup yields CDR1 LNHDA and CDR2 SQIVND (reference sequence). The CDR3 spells CASSIERPGLGFDEQFF. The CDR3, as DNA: TGTGCCAGTAGTATAGAGAGACCGGGACTAGGGTTTGATGAGCAGTTCTTC.

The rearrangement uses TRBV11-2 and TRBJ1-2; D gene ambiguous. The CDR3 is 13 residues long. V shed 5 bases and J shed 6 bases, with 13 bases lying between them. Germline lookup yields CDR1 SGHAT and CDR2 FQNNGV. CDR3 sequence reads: CASSPDIYHGYTF. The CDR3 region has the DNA TGTGCCAGCAGCCCCGACATCTACCATGGCTACACCTTC.

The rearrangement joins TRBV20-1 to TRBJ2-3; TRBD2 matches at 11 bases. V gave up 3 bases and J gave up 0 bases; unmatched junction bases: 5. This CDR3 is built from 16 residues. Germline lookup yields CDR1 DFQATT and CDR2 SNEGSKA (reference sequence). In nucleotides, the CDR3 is TGCAGTGCTAGTAGGGGACTAGCGGATAGCACAGATACGCAGTATTTT. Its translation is CSASRGLADSTDTQYF.

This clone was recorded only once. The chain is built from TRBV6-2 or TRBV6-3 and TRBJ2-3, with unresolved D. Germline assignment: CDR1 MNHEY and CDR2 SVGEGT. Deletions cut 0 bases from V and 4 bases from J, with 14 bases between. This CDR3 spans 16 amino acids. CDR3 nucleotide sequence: TGTGCCAGCAGTTACTCAGTCGGAATTAACCCAGATACGCAGTATTTT. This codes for CASSYSVGINPDTQYF.

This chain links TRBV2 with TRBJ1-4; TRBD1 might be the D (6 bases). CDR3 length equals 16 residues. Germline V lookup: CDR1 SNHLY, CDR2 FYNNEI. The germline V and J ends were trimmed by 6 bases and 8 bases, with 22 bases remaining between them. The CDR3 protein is CASRISSGGRGEKLFF. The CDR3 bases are TGTGCCAGCAGAATCAGCTCGGGGGGGCGCGGAGAAAAACTGTTTTTT.

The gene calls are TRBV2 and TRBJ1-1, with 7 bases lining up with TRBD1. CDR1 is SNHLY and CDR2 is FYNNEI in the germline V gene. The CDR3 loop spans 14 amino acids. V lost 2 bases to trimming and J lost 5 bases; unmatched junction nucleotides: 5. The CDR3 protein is CASSEQGERTEAFF. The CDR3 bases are TGTGCCAGCAGTGAACAGGGGGAGAGAACTGAAGCTTTCTTT.

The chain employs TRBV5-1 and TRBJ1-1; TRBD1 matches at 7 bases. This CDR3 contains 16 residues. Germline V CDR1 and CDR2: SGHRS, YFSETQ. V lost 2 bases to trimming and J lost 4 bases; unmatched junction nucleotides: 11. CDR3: CASSFSTGSAFTEAFF. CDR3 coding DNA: TGCGCCAGCAGCTTCTCGACAGGGTCGGCGTTCACTGAAGCTTTCTTT.

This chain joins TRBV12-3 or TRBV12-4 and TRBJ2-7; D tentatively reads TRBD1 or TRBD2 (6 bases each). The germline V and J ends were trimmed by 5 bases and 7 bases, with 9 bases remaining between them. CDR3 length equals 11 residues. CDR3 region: CASSRGGEQYF. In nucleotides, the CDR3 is TGTGCCAGCAGTCGAGGGGGGGAGCAGTACTTC.

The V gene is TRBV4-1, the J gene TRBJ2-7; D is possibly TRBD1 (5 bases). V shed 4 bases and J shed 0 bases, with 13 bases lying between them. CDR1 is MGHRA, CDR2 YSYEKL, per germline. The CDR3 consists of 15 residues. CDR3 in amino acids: CASSPGQRSSYEQYF. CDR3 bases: TGCGCCAGCAGCCCCGGACAACGAAGCTCCTACGAGCAGTACTTC.

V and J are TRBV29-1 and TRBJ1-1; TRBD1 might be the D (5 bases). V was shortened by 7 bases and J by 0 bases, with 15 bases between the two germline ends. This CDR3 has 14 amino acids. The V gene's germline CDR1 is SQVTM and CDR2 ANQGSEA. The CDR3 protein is CSAQGAELNTEAFF. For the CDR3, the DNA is TGCAGCGCCCAAGGGGCAGAATTGAACACTGAAGCTTTCTTT.

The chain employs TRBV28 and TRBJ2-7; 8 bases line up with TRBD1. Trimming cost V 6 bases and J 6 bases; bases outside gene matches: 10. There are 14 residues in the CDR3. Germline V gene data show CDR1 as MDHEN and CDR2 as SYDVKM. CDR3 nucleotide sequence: TGTGCCAGCAGGGCCCAGGGGGCGCTTCCCGAGCAGTACTTC. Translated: CASRAQGALPEQYF.

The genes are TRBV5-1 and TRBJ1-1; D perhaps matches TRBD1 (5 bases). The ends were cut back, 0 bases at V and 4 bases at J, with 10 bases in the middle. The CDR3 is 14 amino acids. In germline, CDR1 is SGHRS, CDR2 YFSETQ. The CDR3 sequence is CASSLDGGTTEAFF. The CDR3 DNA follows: TGCGCCAGCAGCTTGGATGGGGGAACCACTGAAGCTTTCTTT. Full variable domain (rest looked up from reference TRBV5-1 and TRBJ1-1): KAGVTQTPRYLIKTRGQQVTLSCSPISGHRSVSWYQQTPGQGLQFLFEYFSETQRNKGNFPGRFSGRQFSNSRSEMNVSTLELGDSALYLCASSLDGGTTEAFFGQGTRLTVV.

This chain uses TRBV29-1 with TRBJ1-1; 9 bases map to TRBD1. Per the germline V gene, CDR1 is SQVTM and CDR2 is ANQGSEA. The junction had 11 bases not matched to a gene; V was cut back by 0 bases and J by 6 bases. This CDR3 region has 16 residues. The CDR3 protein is CSVEDSSDRGSAEAFF. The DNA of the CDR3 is TGCAGCGTTGAAGATAGTTCGGACAGGGGCTCCGCTGAAGCTTTCTTT.

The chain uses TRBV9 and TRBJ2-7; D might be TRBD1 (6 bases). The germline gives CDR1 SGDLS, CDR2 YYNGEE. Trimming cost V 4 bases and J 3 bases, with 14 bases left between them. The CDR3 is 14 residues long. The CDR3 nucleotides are TGTGCCAGCAGCATAGGACAGCTGGGCTACGAGCAGTACTTC. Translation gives CASSIGQLGYEQYF.

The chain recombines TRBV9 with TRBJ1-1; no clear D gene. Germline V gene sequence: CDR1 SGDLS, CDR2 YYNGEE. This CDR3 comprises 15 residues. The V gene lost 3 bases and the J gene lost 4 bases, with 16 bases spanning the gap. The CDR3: CASSGHTVAFTEAFF. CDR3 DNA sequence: TGTGCCAGCAGCGGCCACACGGTAGCGTTCACTGAAGCTTTCTTT.

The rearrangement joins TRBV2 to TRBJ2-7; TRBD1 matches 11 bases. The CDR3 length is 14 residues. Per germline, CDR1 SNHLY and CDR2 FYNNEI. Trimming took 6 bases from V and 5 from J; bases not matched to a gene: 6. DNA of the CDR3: TGTGCCAGCAGAGCCGGACAGGGGGCGAACGAGCAGTACTTC. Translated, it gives CASRAGQGANEQYF.

The CDR3 sequence: CASGSRGQETQYF. The CDR3 coding sequence is TGTGCTAGTGGTTCAAGAGGCCAAGAGACCCAGTACTTC. This sequence joins TRBV12-5 and TRBJ2-5; D gene unclear. Germline V CDR1 and CDR2: LGHNT, FRNRAP. Trimming took off 4 bases at V and 1 base at J, with 7 bases between the two ends. The CDR3 contains 13 residues.

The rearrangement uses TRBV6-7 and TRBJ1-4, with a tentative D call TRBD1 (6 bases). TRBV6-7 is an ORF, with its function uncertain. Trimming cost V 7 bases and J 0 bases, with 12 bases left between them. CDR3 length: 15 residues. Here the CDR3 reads CASKTGKATNEKLFF. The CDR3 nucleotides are TGTGCCAGCAAAACAGGGAAGGCAACTAATGAAAAACTGTTTTTT.

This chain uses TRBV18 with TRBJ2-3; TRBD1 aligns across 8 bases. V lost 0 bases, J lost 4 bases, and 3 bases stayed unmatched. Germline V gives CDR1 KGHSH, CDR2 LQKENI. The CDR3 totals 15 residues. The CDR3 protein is CASSPPRTGSDTQYF. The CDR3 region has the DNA TGTGCCAGCTCACCACCAAGGACAGGGTCAGATACGCAGTATTTT.

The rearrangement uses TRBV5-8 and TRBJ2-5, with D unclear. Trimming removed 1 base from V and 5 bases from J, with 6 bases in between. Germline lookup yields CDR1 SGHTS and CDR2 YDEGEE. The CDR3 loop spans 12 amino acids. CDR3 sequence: CASSLRAETQYF. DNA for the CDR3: TGTGCCAGCAGCTTGAGGGCGGAGACCCAGTACTTC.

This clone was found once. This chain's CDR3 is CASSFPFPPGGTYNEQFF. DNA for the CDR3: TGTGCCAGCAGCTTCCCCTTCCCCCCAGGGGGAACCTACAATGAGCAGTTCTTC. The chain couples TRBV7-9 to TRBJ2-1; TRBD1 matches 7 bases. Germline CDR1 and CDR2: SEHNR and FQNEAQ (reference sequence). The CDR3 runs to 18 residues. The V gene end was trimmed by 3 bases and the J gene end by 2 bases; junction bases not matched to a gene: 13. The full variable domain, in which reference TRBV7-9 and TRBJ2-1 provide the parts outside the CDR3, is DTGVSQNPRHKITKRGQNVTFRCDPISEHNRLYWYRQTLGQGPEFLTYFQNEAQLEKSRLLSDRFSAERPKGSFSTLEIQRTEQGDSAMYLCASSFPFPPGGTYNEQFFGPGTRLTVL.